These 13 T cell receptor beta chains were sequenced from one sample in a study of T cell changes during pregnancy in multiple sclerosis. Only in-frame clones appear in the TCRdb table, and some are missing; sequencing was by immunoSEQ multiplex PCR. The table shows roughly 72,000 clones, with roughly 92% occurring only once. The sequences come from CD4+ T cells from peripheral blood mononuclear cells, collected before pregnancy. The receptors shown here come from a female donor with multiple sclerosis, enrolled in a pregnancy study.

The chain combines TRBV5-4 with TRBJ1-1, with TRBD1 matching 8 bases. J lost 6 bases, V lost 4 bases, and 5 bases had no gene match. CDR3 length equals 13 residues. Per the germline V gene, CDR1 is SGHNT and CDR2 is YYREEE (reference sequence). CDR3 region: CASSLRGLPEAFF. The CDR3 nucleotides are TGTGCCAGCAGCCTCAGGGGGCTCCCTGAAGCTTTCTTT.

The rearrangement links TRBV5-6 to TRBJ2-7; TRBD2 matches 9 bases. With V trimmed by 5 bases and J by 6 bases, 3 bases remained unmatched. Germline CDR1 reads SGHDT; CDR2 reads YYEEEE. This CDR3 is built from 12 residues. The CDR3 here is CASRGLAREQYF. The CDR3 DNA reads as TGTGCCAGCAGAGGACTAGCGCGCGAGCAGTACTTC.

The J gene is TRBJ1-2, the V gene TRBV6-1, with 9 bases that match TRBD1. V lost 4 bases and J lost 4; bases outside the gene matches: 4. The CDR3 runs to 14 residues. The germline gives CDR1 MNHNS, CDR2 SASEGT. The CDR3 sequence: CASSVRDRVYGYTF. The CDR3 coding sequence is TGTGCCAGCAGTGTTAGGGACAGGGTCTATGGCTACACCTTC.

The rearrangement links TRBV10-3 to TRBJ1-1; 10 nucleotides match TRBD1. The CDR3 spans 16 residues. The trim removed 5 bases at V and 1 base at J, leaving 7 bases unmatched. Germline CDR1 ENHRY, CDR2 SYGVKD. Written as DNA, the CDR3 is TGTGCCATCAGTCAAGCCGGGACAGGGGCGAACACTGAAGCTTTCTTT. Its protein product is CAISQAGTGANTEAFF.

The chain couples TRBV6-1 to TRBJ1-1; no clear D. This CDR3 contains 13 residues. Per the germline V gene, CDR1 is MNHNS and CDR2 is SASEGT. Deletions cut 3 bases from V and 3 bases from J, with 8 bases between. CDR3 coding DNA: TGTGCCAGCAGTGATACCAGGTACACTGAAGCTTTCTTT. Translated, it gives CASSDTRYTEAFF.

The chain uses TRBV28 and TRBJ2-2, with 10 bases identical to TRBD2. The germline V gene has CDR1 MDHEN and CDR2 SYDVKM. CDR3 length: 18 residues. With V trimmed by 4 bases and J by 5 bases, 13 bases remained unmatched. CDR3 nucleotides: TGTGCCAGCAGTTACCCCAAGCGGGAGGGCCTGCGAACCGGGGAGCTGTTTTTT. The encoded protein is CASSYPKREGLRTGELFF.

This chain links TRBV4-1 with TRBJ1-3; TRBD1 might be the D (6 bases). The CDR3 is 19 amino acids. CDR1 is MGHRA and CDR2 is YSYEKL in the germline V gene. Between the trimmed V and J ends, which lost 1 base and 4 bases, there was a span of 23 bases. Here the CDR3 DNA reads TGCGCCAGCAGCCAAGTTGAATCCCACAGGGAAGGAAGGGGAAACACCATATATTTT. It encodes CASSQVESHREGRGNTIYF.

This clone was detected a few times. The V call is TRBV5-1, the J call TRBJ2-7, with a possible D match to TRBD2 (5 bases). The V end lost 0 bases, the J end lost 3 bases, and 13 bases lay between the germline ends. The CDR3 spans 15 residues. From germline, CDR1 is SGHRS and CDR2 YFSETQ. Written as DNA, the CDR3 is TGCGCCAGCAGCTTGGACGGGAACGGATTCTACGAGCAGTACTTC. This gives the protein CASSLDGNGFYEQYF.

The gene calls are TRBV18 and TRBJ1-2; D call uncertain. CDR1 is KGHSH, CDR2 LQKENI, per germline. This CDR3 spans 14 amino acids. Trimming shortened V by 5 bases and J by 6 bases, and 16 bases separated the two germline ends. Written as DNA, the CDR3 is TGTGCCAGCTCATCACGGAGCGATAGAGATGGCTACACCTTC. Amino acids: CASSSRSDRDGYTF. Full variable domain (missing parts from reference TRBV18 and TRBJ1-2): NAGVMQNPRHLVRRRGQEARLRCSPMKGHSHVYWYRQLPEEGLKFMVYLQKENIIDESGMPKERFSAEFPKEGPSILRIQQVVRGDSAAYFCASSSRSDRDGYTFGSGTRLTVV.

This sequence joins TRBV7-4 and TRBJ2-7, with a possible D match to TRBD2 (5 bases). Trimming removed 5 bases from V and 2 bases from J, with 13 bases in between. The germline gives CDR1 SGHVT, CDR2 SQSDAQ. The CDR3 has 14 residues. The CDR3 spells CASSPQDGTYEQYF. The CDR3, as DNA: TGTGCCAGCAGCCCCCAGGACGGGACCTACGAGCAGTACTTC. The variable domain in full, with the rest retrieved from reference TRBV7-4 and TRBJ2-7, is GAGVSQSPRYKVAKRGRDVALRCDSISGHVTLYWYRQTLGQGSEVLTYSQSDAQRDKSGRPSGRFSAERPERSVSTLKIQRTEQGDSAVYLCASSPQDGTYEQYFGPGTRLTVT.

This chain connects TRBV5-8 to TRBJ2-1; D possibly corresponds to TRBD1 (6 bases). V was trimmed by 2 bases and J by 8 bases, leaving 17 bases between them. CDR1 SGHTS and CDR2 YDEGEE come from the germline V gene. The CDR3 contains 15 residues. CDR3 loop: CASSFVSGETYEQFF. The CDR3 bases are TGTGCCAGCAGCTTCGTGTCAGGGGAAACGTATGAGCAGTTCTTC. The whole variable domain, remainder taken from reference TRBV5-8 and TRBJ2-1, is EAGVTQSPTHLIKTRGQQATLRCSPISGHTSVYWYQQALGLGLQFLLWYDEGEERNRGNFPPRFSGRQFPNYSSELNVNALELEDSALYLCASSFVSGETYEQFFGPGTRLTVL.

The chain links TRBV10-1 to TRBJ2-2; a possible D gene is TRBD1 (6 bases). V dropped 3 bases and J dropped 3 bases, with 26 bases sitting between them. Germline values: CDR1 WNHNN, CDR2 SYGVQD (reference sequence). The CDR3 sequence is 20 residues long. CDR3 sequence (DNA): TGCGCCAGCAGTGATGTCCGGGCCGAACGTGGGGGCCGGTACACCGGGGAGCTGTTTTTT. Its protein is CASSDVRAERGGRYTGELFF.

The chain employs TRBV11-3 and TRBJ2-2, with 9 bases that match TRBD1. The germline V gene has CDR1 SGHNT and CDR2 YENEEA. The CDR3 totals 16 residues. Unmatched junction bases numbered 5, after V lost 1 base and J lost 5 bases. CDR3 region: CASSLAPGTGTGELFF. CDR3 nucleotide sequence: TGTGCCAGCAGCTTAGCACCCGGGACAGGGACCGGGGAGCTGTTTTTT.